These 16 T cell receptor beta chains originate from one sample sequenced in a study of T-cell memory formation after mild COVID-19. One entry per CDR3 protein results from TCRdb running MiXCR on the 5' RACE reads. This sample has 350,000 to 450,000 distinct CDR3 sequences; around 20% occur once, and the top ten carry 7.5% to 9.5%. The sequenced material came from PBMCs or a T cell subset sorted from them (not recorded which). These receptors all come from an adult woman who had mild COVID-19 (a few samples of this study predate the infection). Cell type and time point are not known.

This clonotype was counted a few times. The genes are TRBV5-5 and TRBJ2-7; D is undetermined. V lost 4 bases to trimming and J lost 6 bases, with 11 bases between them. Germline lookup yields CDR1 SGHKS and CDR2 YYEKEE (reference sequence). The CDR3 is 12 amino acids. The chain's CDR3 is CASSPLNLEQYF. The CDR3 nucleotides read TGTGCCAGCAGCCCCCTGAATCTCGAGCAGTACTTC.

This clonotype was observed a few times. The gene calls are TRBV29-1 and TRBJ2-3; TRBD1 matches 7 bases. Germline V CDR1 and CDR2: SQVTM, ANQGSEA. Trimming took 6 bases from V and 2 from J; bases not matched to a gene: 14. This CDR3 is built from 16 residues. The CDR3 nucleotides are TGCAGCGTCATAACAGGGGTTGTGAGGGCCACAGATACGCAGTATTTT. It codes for CSVITGVVRATDTQYF.

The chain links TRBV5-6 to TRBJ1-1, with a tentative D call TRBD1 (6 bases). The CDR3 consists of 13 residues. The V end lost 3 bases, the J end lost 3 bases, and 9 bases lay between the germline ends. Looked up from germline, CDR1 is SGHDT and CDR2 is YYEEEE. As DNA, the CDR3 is TGTGCCAGCAGCTCACAGGGAGACACTGAAGCTTTCTTT. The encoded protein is CASSSQGDTEAFF. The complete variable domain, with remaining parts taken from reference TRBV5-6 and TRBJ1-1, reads DAGVTQSPTHLIKTRGQQVTLRCSPKSGHDTVSWYQQALGQGPQFIFQYYEEEERQRGNFPDRFSGHQFPNYSSELNVNALLLGDSALYLCASSSQGDTEAFFGQGTRLTVV.

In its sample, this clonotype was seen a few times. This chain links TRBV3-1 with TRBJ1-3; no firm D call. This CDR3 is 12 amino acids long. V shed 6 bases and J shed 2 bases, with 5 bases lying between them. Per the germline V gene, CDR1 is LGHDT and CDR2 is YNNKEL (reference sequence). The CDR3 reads CASRSPGNTIYF. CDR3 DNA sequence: TGTGCCAGCAGATCTCCTGGAAACACCATATATTTT. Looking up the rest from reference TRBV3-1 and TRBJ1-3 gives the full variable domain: DTAVSQTPKYLVTQMGNDKSIKCEQNLGHDTMYWYKQDSKKFLKIMFSYNNKELIINETVPNRFSPKSPDKAHLNLHINSLELGDSAVYFCASRSPGNTIYFGEGSWLTVV.

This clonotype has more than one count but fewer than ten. As DNA, the CDR3 is TGTGCCAGCAGCAGGGACTACACAGATACGCAGTATTTT. It translates to CASSRDYTDTQYF. The V call is TRBV11-2, the J call TRBJ2-3, with 7 bases lining up with TRBD2. After removal of 5 bases from V and 2 bases from J, the junction contained 1 base not matched to a gene. The CDR3 extends over 13 amino acids. Germline values: CDR1 SGHAT, CDR2 FQNNGV. The full variable domain, completed using reference TRBV11-2 and TRBJ2-3, is EAGVAQSPRYKIIEKRQSVAFWCNPISGHATLYWYQQILGQGPKLLIQFQNNGVVDDSQLPKDRFSAERLKGVDSTLKIQPAKLEDSAVYLCASSRDYTDTQYFGPGTRLTVL.

CDR3 protein: CASSLGSGDQETQYF. The CDR3 DNA sequence: TGTGCCAGCAGCTTAGGGTCAGGAGATCAAGAGACCCAGTACTTC. The chain employs TRBV11-3 and TRBJ2-5; D gene uncertain. The length of the CDR3 is 15 residues. The V and J ends lost 1 base and 2 bases respectively, with 11 bases between them. Germline assignment: CDR1 SGHNT and CDR2 YENEEA.

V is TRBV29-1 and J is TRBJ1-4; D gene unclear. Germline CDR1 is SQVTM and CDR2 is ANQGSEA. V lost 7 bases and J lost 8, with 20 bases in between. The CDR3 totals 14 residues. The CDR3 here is CSAKSNGVGEKLFF. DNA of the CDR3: TGCAGCGCAAAATCTAACGGAGTTGGAGAAAAACTGTTTTTT.

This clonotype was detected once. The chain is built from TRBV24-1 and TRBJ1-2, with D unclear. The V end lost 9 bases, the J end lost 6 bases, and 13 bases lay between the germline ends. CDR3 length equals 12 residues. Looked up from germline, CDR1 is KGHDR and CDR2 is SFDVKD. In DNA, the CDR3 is TGTGCCACCCGTGGCTTCACCGATGGCTACACCTTC. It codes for CATRGFTDGYTF.

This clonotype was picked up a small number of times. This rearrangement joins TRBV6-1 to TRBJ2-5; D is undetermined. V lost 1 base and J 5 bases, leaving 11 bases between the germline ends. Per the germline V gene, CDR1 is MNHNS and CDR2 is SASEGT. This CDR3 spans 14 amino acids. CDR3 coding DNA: TGTGCCAGCAGTGAAGGATCCGCGTGGGAGACCCAGTACTTC. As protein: CASSEGSAWETQYF.

The CDR3 reads CSVCTSPGTGELFF. The CDR3 region has the DNA TGCAGCGTTTGCACGAGCCCGGGCACCGGGGAGCTGTTTTTT. The genes are TRBV29-1 and TRBJ2-2; D is uncertain. Trimming stripped 5 bases from V and 4 bases from J, with 14 bases between. Germline V gene lookup returns CDR1 SQVTM and CDR2 ANQGSEA. The length of the CDR3 is 14 residues.

CDR3 region: CASSRPRGRSYGYTF. In DNA form, the CDR3 reads TGCGCCAGCAGCCGACCGAGGGGGCGATCCTATGGCTACACCTTC. The chain joins TRBV4-1 to TRBJ1-2; TRBD1 matches 7 bases. The CDR3 is 15 amino acids. V was pared by 4 bases and J by 4 bases, with 9 bases of the junction left unmatched. From germline, CDR1 is MGHRA and CDR2 YSYEKL.

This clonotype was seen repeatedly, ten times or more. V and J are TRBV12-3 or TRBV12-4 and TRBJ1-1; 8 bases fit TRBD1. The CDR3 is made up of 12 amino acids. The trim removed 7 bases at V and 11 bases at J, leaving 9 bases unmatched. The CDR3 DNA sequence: TGTGCCAGCATTTCCCGGACAGGGTCGGCTTTCTTT. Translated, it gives CASISRTGSAFF.

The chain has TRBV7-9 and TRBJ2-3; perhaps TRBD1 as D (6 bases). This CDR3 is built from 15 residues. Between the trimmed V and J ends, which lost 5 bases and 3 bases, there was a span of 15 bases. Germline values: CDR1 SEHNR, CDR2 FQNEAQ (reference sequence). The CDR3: CASSPPRDTTDTQYF. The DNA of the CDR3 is TGTGCCAGCAGCCCCCCCCGGGACACTACAGATACGCAGTATTTT.

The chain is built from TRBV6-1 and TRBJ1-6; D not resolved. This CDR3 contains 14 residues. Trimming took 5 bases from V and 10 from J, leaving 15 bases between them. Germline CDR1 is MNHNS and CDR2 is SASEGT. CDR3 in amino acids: CASSSDIAGSPLHF. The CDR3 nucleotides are TGTGCCAGCAGTTCAGACATCGCCGGGTCACCCCTCCACTTT.

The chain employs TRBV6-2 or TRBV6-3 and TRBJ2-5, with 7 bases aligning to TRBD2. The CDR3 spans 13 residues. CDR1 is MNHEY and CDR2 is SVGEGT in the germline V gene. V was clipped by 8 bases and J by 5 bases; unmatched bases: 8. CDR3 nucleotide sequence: TGTGCCAGCCGAAGGACTAGTGAGGAGACCCAGTACTTC. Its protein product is CASRRTSEETQYF.

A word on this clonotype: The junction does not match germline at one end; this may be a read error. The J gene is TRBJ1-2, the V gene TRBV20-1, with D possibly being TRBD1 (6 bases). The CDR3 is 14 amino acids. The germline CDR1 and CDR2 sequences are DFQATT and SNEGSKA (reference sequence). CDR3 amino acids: CSARDRMGNYGYTF. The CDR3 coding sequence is TGCAGTGCCAGAGACAGGATGGGTAACTATGGCTACACCTTC.